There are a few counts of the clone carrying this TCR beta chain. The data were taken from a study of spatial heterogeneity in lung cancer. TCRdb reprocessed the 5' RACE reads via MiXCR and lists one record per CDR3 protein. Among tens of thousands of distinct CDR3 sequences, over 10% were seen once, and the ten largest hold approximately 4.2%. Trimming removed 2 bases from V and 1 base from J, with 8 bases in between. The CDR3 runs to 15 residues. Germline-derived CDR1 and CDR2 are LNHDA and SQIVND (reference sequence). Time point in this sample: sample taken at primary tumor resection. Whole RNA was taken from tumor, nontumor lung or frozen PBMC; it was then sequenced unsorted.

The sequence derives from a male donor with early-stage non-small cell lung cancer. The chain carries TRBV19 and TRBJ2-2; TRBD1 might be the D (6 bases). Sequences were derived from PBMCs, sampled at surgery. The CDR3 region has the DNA TGTGCCAGTAGTATACCGGACAGGAACACCGGGGAGCTGTTTTTT. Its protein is CASSIPDRNTGELFF.